The 22 T cell receptor beta chains listed next were all sequenced from one sample in a study of shared clonotypes between healthy human individuals. CD8 cells classed as naive were CD45RO-negative and positively selected for CCR7, excluding terminally differentiated effector memory CD45RA+ cells. The table came from immunoSEQ multiplex PCR; TCRdb's copy has only in-frame clones and leaves some out. The sample records about 600,000 clones, just under 97% being singletons. Sequencing was carried out using naive CD8+ T cells sorted from blood. The receptors were sampled from a woman in her 30s in good health.

The rearrangement links TRBV25-1 to TRBJ2-5; D may match TRBD1 or TRBD2 (7 bases each). V was pared by 4 bases and J by 7 bases, with 13 bases between. CDR1 MGHDK and CDR2 SYGVNS come from the germline V gene. This CDR3 is built from 13 residues. CDR3 coding DNA: TGTGCCAGCAGTGCAGGGGGGGGTAGGACCCAGTACTTC. This translates into CASSAGGGRTQYF.

V and J are TRBV7-9 and TRBJ1-5, with D tentatively TRBD1 (5 bases). V dropped 6 bases and J dropped 0 bases, with 12 bases sitting between them. Germline-derived CDR1 and CDR2 are SEHNR and FQNEAQ (reference sequence). The CDR3 spans 15 residues. The CDR3 loop reads CASSKDTLSNQPQHF. The CDR3 nucleotides are TGTGCCAGCAGTAAGGACACTCTTAGCAATCAGCCCCAGCATTTT.

The chain has TRBV7-9 and TRBJ2-7, with D tentatively TRBD1 (6 bases). Trimming left V 5 bases short and J 0 bases short, with 20 bases between. Germline-derived CDR1 and CDR2 are SEHNR and FQNEAQ (reference sequence). This CDR3 is 17 amino acids long. In DNA form, the CDR3 reads TGTGCCAGCAGCCAGACGTTCGGGACACCTAGCTCCTACGAGCAGTACTTC. It encodes CASSQTFGTPSSYEQYF.

As concerns this clone: The conserved phenylalanine or tryptophan normally closing the CDR3 is absent here, so this likely arose from a read error. The chain couples TRBV27 to TRBJ2-2; the match to TRBD1 covers 8 bases. CDR1 is MNHEY, CDR2 SMNVEV, per germline (reference sequence). This CDR3 region has 15 residues. V was clipped by 8 bases and J by 6 bases; unmatched bases: 11. The CDR3 DNA sequence: TGTGCCAGCGGCGCCGGGACAGGTGTTCCCGGGGAGCTGTTTTCT. This encodes CASGAGTGVPGELFS.

This chain connects TRBV30 to TRBJ2-1; D is unclear. This CDR3 is built from 16 residues. Germline V CDR1 and CDR2: GTSNPN, SVGIG (reference sequence). V was cut by 0 bases and J by 2 bases, with 14 bases left in between. DNA of the CDR3: TGTGCCTGGAGTGTATCGGTTCTGTTAACCTACAATGAGCAGTTCTTC. It specifies CAWSVSVLLTYNEQFF. Together with reference TRBV30 and TRBJ2-1, the CDR3 gives the full variable domain: SQTIHQWPATLVQPVGSPLSLECTVEGTSNPNLYWYRQAAGRGLQLLFYSVGIGQISSEVPQNLSASRPQDRQFILSSKKLLLSDSGFYLCAWSVSVLLTYNEQFFGPGTRLTVL.

The chain employs TRBV2 and TRBJ2-7; unclear D gene. V was clipped by 8 bases and J by 0 bases, with 11 bases between them. CDR1 SNHLY and CDR2 FYNNEI come from the germline V gene. This CDR3 contains 13 residues. CDR3 DNA sequence: TGTGCCAGCGTTGACTGGATCTCCTACGAGCAGTACTTC. It codes for CASVDWISYEQYF.

The V gene is TRBV28, the J gene TRBJ2-3; 10 bases match TRBD2. The CDR3 length is 14 residues. After removal of 8 bases from V and 1 base from J, the junction contained 3 bases not matched to a gene. CDR1 is MDHEN and CDR2 is SYDVKM in the germline V gene. The CDR3 here is CASGGLAGTDTQYF. Written as DNA, the CDR3 is TGTGCCAGCGGCGGACTAGCGGGCACAGATACGCAGTATTTT.

The rearrangement links TRBV19 to TRBJ1-2; no reliable D call. The V gene's germline CDR1 is LNHDA and CDR2 SQIVND (reference sequence). There are 14 residues in the CDR3. The V end was cut by 1 base, the J end by 8 bases, with 14 bases between. In DNA form, the CDR3 reads TGTGCCAGTAGTATAGGCCACAGCAGAGGCGGCTACACCTTC. Amino acid sequence: CASSIGHSRGGYTF. Together with reference TRBV19 and TRBJ1-2, the CDR3 gives the full variable domain: DGGITQSPKYLFRKEGQNVTLSCEQNLNHDAMYWYRQDPGQGLRLIYYSQIVNDFQKGDIAEGYSVSREKKESFPLTVTSAQKNPTAFYLCASSIGHSRGGYTFGSGTRLTVV.

This rearrangement joins TRBV7-9 to TRBJ2-5, with 8 bases aligning to TRBD1. The J call could be wrong; TRBJ2-7 is a better fit for the DNA end. The CDR3 totals 14 residues. CDR1 is SEHNR, CDR2 FQNEAQ, per germline (reference sequence). The CDR3 reads CASSSGDRSYEQYF. CDR3 sequence (DNA): TGTGCCAGCAGCTCAGGGGACAGGTCCTACGAGCAGTACTTC.

The chain links TRBV19 to TRBJ2-7, with D hard to call. Trimming stripped 6 bases from V and 2 bases from J, with 8 bases between. This CDR3 is built from 12 residues. Germline V gene data show CDR1 as LNHDA and CDR2 as SQIVND (reference sequence). For the CDR3, the DNA is TGTGCCAGTAGCGACGTCCCCTACGAGCAGTACTTC. Protein product: CASSDVPYEQYF.

This clone was counted between two and nine times. J is TRBJ1-2 and V is TRBV5-4, with TRBD1 matching over 9 bases. V lost 6 bases and J lost 4; bases outside the gene matches: 10. This CDR3 is built from 15 residues. Germline lookup yields CDR1 SGHNT and CDR2 YYREEE (reference sequence). CDR3 DNA sequence: TGTGCCAGCACGACGGGACAGGGAGAACGCTATGGCTACACCTTC. Its translation: CASTTGQGERYGYTF.

This chain links TRBV19 with TRBJ2-1; 11 nucleotides line up with TRBD2. The V gene end was trimmed by 5 bases and the J gene end by 3 bases; junction bases not matched to a gene: 6. CDR3 length: 16 amino acids. Germline assignment: CDR1 LNHDA and CDR2 SQIVND (reference sequence). Here the CDR3 reads CASSLQGLAVYNEQFF. CDR3 coding DNA: TGTGCCAGTAGTCTGCAGGGACTAGCGGTCTACAATGAGCAGTTCTTC.

This chain uses TRBV19 with TRBJ2-2; no clear D. The germline CDR1 and CDR2 sequences are LNHDA and SQIVND (reference sequence). CDR3 length equals 13 residues. The V end was cut by 1 base, the J end by 7 bases, with 7 bases between. The DNA for the CDR3 is TGTGCCAGTAGTATAGCTCTCGGCGGGGAGCTGTTTTTT. Residues: CASSIALGGELFF.

The chain is built from TRBV28 and TRBJ2-7; 10 nucleotides line up with TRBD1. Per germline, CDR1 MDHEN and CDR2 SYDVKM. The CDR3 has 18 residues. The trim removed 4 bases at V and 3 bases at J, leaving 15 bases unmatched. CDR3 sequence: CASSYPGTGVVAIYEQYF. The CDR3 nucleotides read TGTGCCAGCAGTTACCCCGGGACAGGGGTGGTCGCCATCTACGAGCAGTACTTC. Based on the CDR3 plus reference TRBV28 and TRBJ2-7, the full variable domain is DVKVTQSSRYLVKRTGEKVFLECVQDMDHENMFWYRQDPGLGLRLIYFSYDVKMKEKGDIPEGYSVSREKKERFSLILESASTNQTSMYLCASSYPGTGVVAIYEQYFGPGTRLTVT.

As regards this clone: Other DNA sequences in this specimen translate into the identical CDR3. The chain is built from TRBV27 and TRBJ2-6; D unclear. In germline, CDR1 is MNHEY, CDR2 SMNVEV (reference sequence). The CDR3 runs to 16 residues. V was trimmed by 3 bases and J by 0 bases, leaving 9 bases between them. The CDR3 DNA follows: TGTGCCAGCAGTTTGTCCCCGGGCTCTGGGGCCAACGTCCTGACTTTC. Translation: CASSLSPGSGANVLTF.

The chain uses TRBV5-4 and TRBJ2-7; D call uncertain. Germline V CDR1 and CDR2: SGHNT, YYREEE (reference sequence). The CDR3 totals 13 residues. Deletions cut 0 bases from V and 3 bases from J, with 7 bases between. The chain's CDR3 is CASSLGHLYEQYF. The CDR3 nucleotides read TGTGCCAGCAGCTTGGGACACCTCTACGAGCAGTACTTC.

The chain joins TRBV5-4 to TRBJ2-6, with TRBD2 as a possible D gene (6 bases). This CDR3 comprises 15 residues. CDR1 and CDR2 from the germline V gene are SGHNT and YYREEE (reference sequence). V was trimmed by 4 bases and J by 1 base, leaving 9 bases between them. The CDR3, as DNA: TGTGCCAGCAGCATACGGGGGTCTGGGGCCAACGTCCTGACTTTC. As protein: CASSIRGSGANVLTF.

The CDR3 sequence: CASSERQGYGELFF. The CDR3 DNA reads as TGCGCCAGCAGTGAGAGACAGGGGTACGGGGAGCTGTTTTTT. The chain carries TRBV10-1 and TRBJ2-2; TRBD1 matches 8 bases. CDR1 is WNHNN, CDR2 SYGVQD, per germline (reference sequence). The CDR3 runs 14 residues. J was trimmed by 7 bases and V by 2 bases; bases with no gene match: 3.

This chain joins TRBV7-3 and TRBJ2-3, with 7 bases matching TRBD2. Germline V gene data show CDR1 as SGHTA and CDR2 as FQGTGA. V lost 0 bases, J lost 6 bases, and 6 bases stayed unmatched. This CDR3 has 15 amino acids. CDR3 nucleotide sequence: TGTGCCAGCAGCTTAACTGGGTATAGCGGGGATACGCAGTATTTT. Translating gives CASSLTGYSGDTQYF.

The rearrangement links TRBV7-8 to TRBJ2-1, with 13 bases that match TRBD2. The CDR3 covers 19 residues. The germline CDR1 and CDR2 sequences are SGHVS and FQNEAQ. V dropped 0 bases and J dropped 4; count of bases not matched to a gene: 9. The CDR3 protein is CASSLAPGLAGPGYNEQFF. The CDR3 region has the DNA TGTGCCAGCAGCTTAGCACCGGGACTAGCGGGGCCGGGGTACAATGAGCAGTTCTTC.

This clone was counted a few times. The J gene is TRBJ2-3, the V gene TRBV10-3; D unresolved. Trimming left V 6 bases short and J 2 bases short, with 9 bases between. The CDR3 totals 13 residues. Germline V lookup: CDR1 ENHRY, CDR2 SYGVKD. This CDR3 reads CAISGEDTDTQYF. In DNA form, the CDR3 reads TGTGCCATCAGCGGCGAGGACACAGATACGCAGTATTTT.

The CDR3 is CASSLYELDISGANVLTF. The CDR3 DNA follows: TGTGCCAGCAGTTTATACGAATTGGACATCTCTGGGGCCAACGTCCTGACTTTC. The rearrangement links TRBV27 to TRBJ2-6; possible D gene TRBD1, 5 bases. Germline V gene sequence: CDR1 MNHEY, CDR2 SMNVEV (reference sequence). V lost 1 base, J lost 0 bases, and 13 bases lay in between. The CDR3 spans 18 residues.